This is a list of T cell receptor beta chains from one sample in a study of tumor-infiltrating lymphocytes in localized non-small cell lung cancer. Assay used: immunoSEQ multiplex PCR; TCRdb lists only in-frame clones, some missing. The data show approximately 16,000 clones, roughly 43% seen once. The source material was lung tumor tissue. These receptor sequences come from a human donor with non-small cell lung cancer. CDR3s include the opening cysteine and the closing phenylalanine or tryptophan. D genes are given only for firm matches. Size values are once, few and many counts, or a class for expanded clones, and some rows have none.

TRBJ1-4 TRBV28 - TRBD1 CASSLTGVTNEKLFF TGTGCCAGCAGTTTAACAGGGGTAACTAATGAAAAACTGTTTTTT
TRBJ1-4 TRBV6-5 few - CARRAKNEKLFF TGTGCCAGACGGGCTAAAAATGAAAAACTGTTTTTT
TRBJ2-1 TRBV27 once - CASRPSFGRAYNEQFF TGTGCCAGCAGACCTTCCTTCGGCAGAGCCTACAATGAGCAGTTCTTC
TRBJ1-3 TRBV7-9 few - CASSRLGGNTIYF TGTGCCAGCAGTCGACTCGGGGGAAACACCATATATTTT
TRBJ2-7 TRBV10-2 - TRBD1 CASSETAQGAVYF TGCGCCAGCAGTGAGACCGCACAGGGGGCGGTGTACTTC
TRBJ1-1 TRBV11-3 - - CASSLSNMNTEAFF TGTGCCAGCAGCTTAAGTAACATGAACACTGAAGCTTTCTTT
TRBJ2-1 TRBV5-1 - - CASSLDGGYYNEQFF TGCGCCAGCAGCTTGGATGGGGGCTACTACAATGAGCAGTTCTTC
TRBJ1-2 TRBV5-4 - - CASSPGGARGYGYTF TGTGCCAGCAGCCCTGGGGGGGCGCGGGGCTATGGCTACACCTTC
TRBJ2-1 TRBV6-4 - TRBD2 CASITGTSPYNEQFF TGTGCCAGCATAACCGGGACTAGCCCCTACAATGAGCAGTTCTTC
TRBJ1-1 TRBV5-1 few TRBD1 CASSIGTGRAEAFF TGCGCCAGCAGCATAGGGACAGGGAGGGCCGAAGCTTTCTTT
TRBJ1-3 TRBV6-5 - - CASSYSGGNTIYF TGTGCCAGCAGTTACTCGGGGGGAAACACCATATATTTT
TRBJ2-2 TRBV6-6 medium-sized - CASSFRGNGELFF TGTGCCAGCAGTTTCCGGGGCAACGGGGAGCTGTTTTTT
TRBJ1-1 TRBV19 - - CASRPGGTEAFF TGTGCCAGTAGGCCCGGAGGGACTGAAGCTTTCTTT
TRBJ2-7 TRBV11-2 - - CASSPRGGPRSLYEQYF TGTGCCAGCAGCCCGCGTGGCGGCCCCAGATCTCTCTACGAGCAGTACTTC
TRBJ1-4 TRBV7-9 - TRBD1 CASSAGQGNEKLFF TGTGCCAGCAGCGCGGGACAGGGGAATGAAAAACTGTTTTTT
TRBJ2-7 TRBV5-4 - TRBD2 CASRPGVAGSYEQYF TGTGCCAGCAGACCCGGGGTAGCGGGGTCCTACGAGCAGTACTTC
TRBJ1-4 TRBV6-5 many - CASSNGGGLFF TGTGCCAGCAGCAACGGGGGGGGACTGTTTTTT
TRBJ2-2 TRBV5-1 few TRBD2 CASSLMAGGITGELFF TGCGCCAGCAGCTTGATGGCGGGGGGGATCACCGGGGAGCTGTTTTTT
TRBJ2-3 TRBV5-1 - TRBD2 CASSLSITSGEIGDTQYF TGCGCCAGCAGCTTGAGTATAACTAGCGGGGAAATAGGGGATACGCAGTATTTT
TRBJ1-6 TRBV7-6 - TRBD1 CASSSDRVLVPLHF TGTGCCAGCAGCTCGGACAGGGTTTTAGTACCCCTCCACTTT
TRBJ1-5 TRBV7-6 few - CASSLMADHQPQHF TGTGCCAGCAGCTTAATGGCAGACCACCAGCCCCAGCATTTT
TRBJ2-4 TRBV4-1 - TRBD1 CASSQDPGGATKNIQYF TGCGCCAGCAGCCAAGATCCAGGGGGCGCGACCAAAAACATTCAGTACTTC
TRBJ2-2 TRBV7-8 few - CASSLGGLGELFF TGTGCCAGCAGCTTAGGGGGCCTGGGGGAGCTGTTTTTT
TRBJ1-5 TRBV4-3 - - CASSQVWGSNQPQHF TGCGCCAGCAGCCAAGTGTGGGGTAGCAATCAGCCCCAGCATTTT
TRBJ2-3 TRBV6-9 - TRBD2 CASSDEAGGHTDTQYF TGTGCCAGCAGTGATGAGGCGGGGGGGCATACAGATACGCAGTATTTT
TRBJ1-3 TRBV30 once - CAWSVDGYPPGNTIYF TGTGCCTGGAGTGTTGACGGATATCCTCCTGGAAACACCATATATTTT
TRBJ1-2 TRBV5-1 few - CASSPAGGAEGYTF TGCGCCAGCAGCCCCGCGGGGGGGGCGGAAGGCTACACCTTC